The 24 T cell receptor beta chains below all came from one sample that was sequenced in a study of metastatic and nonmetastatic thyroid tumors. Using MiXCR, TCRdb re-called clones from the PCR reads. The sample records tens of thousands of clones, 28% being singletons. Prior to thyroid surgery, none of the patients had received any treatment. Sequences were obtained from blood. These receptors originate from a male donor with papillary thyroid cancer or a benign thyroid nodule (not recorded which). Some clones in this sample may be carry-over from other donors' samples.

V gene TRBV28 combines with J gene TRBJ2-7; tentative D call: TRBD2 (6 bases). Deletions cut 7 bases from V and 3 bases from J, with 16 bases between. This CDR3 is built from 14 residues. CDR1 is MDHEN and CDR2 is SYDVKM in the germline V gene. CDR3 bases: TGTGCCAGCACAGGGATGGCCGGGAGCTACGAGCAGTACTTC. Translation gives CASTGMAGSYEQYF. The full variable domain, rest sourced from reference TRBV28 and TRBJ2-7, is DVKVTQSSRYLVKRTGEKVFLECVQDMDHENMFWYRQDPGLGLRLIYFSYDVKMKEKGDIPEGYSVSREKKERFSLILESASTNQTSMYLCASTGMAGSYEQYFGPGTRLTVT.

This clone was counted ten times or more. V is TRBV5-1 and J is TRBJ2-7; D is possibly TRBD2 (6 bases). Germline V CDR1 and CDR2: SGHRS, YFSETQ. Trimming shortened V by 0 bases and J by 9 bases, and 13 bases separated the two germline ends. This CDR3 comprises 13 residues. The CDR3 sequence: CASSLEGTGAQYF. In nucleotides, the CDR3 is TGCGCCAGCAGCTTGGAGGGGACTGGAGCGCAGTACTTC.

This clone has ten or more counts. V gene TRBV28 combines with J gene TRBJ2-7; tentatively, D is TRBD2 (5 bases). Trimming pared 2 bases from V and 7 bases from J, leaving 12 bases between. This CDR3 contains 13 residues. The germline V gene has CDR1 MDHEN and CDR2 SYDVKM. CDR3 protein: CASSLVASGEQYF. The CDR3 bases are TGTGCCAGCAGTTTAGTAGCGTCGGGGGAGCAGTACTTC.

This clone has a handful of counts. This chain links TRBV6-1 with TRBJ1-2; 7 positions agree with TRBD1. The CDR3 loop spans 13 amino acids. CDR1 and CDR2 from the germline V gene are MNHNS and SASEGT. Losses at the gene ends were 3 bases for V and 8 bases for J; bases not matched to a gene: 6. Written as DNA, the CDR3 is TGTGCCAGCAGTGAGGAGGGGGCTCGGGGCTACACCTTC. Translating it yields CASSEEGARGYTF.

This clone was seen repeatedly, ten times or more. J is TRBJ1-2 and V is TRBV20-1, with 9 bases aligning to TRBD1. The length of the CDR3 is 13 residues. Trimming took 6 bases from V and 7 from J; bases not matched to a gene: 9. The germline V gene encodes CDR1 DFQATT and CDR2 SNEGSKA (reference sequence). The CDR3 here is CSAPGQGRIGYTF. DNA of the CDR3: TGCAGTGCCCCCGGACAGGGGAGGATTGGCTACACCTTC.

The rearrangement uses TRBV15 and TRBJ2-7; D uncertain. This CDR3 is built from 15 residues. Trimming shortened V by 0 bases and J by 2 bases, and 11 bases separated the two germline ends. Germline CDR1 is LNHNV and CDR2 is YYDKDF (reference sequence). CDR3 in amino acids: CATSREIGRPYEQYF. The CDR3 DNA sequence: TGTGCCACCAGCAGAGAAATTGGGCGCCCCTACGAGCAGTACTTC.

In its sample, this clone was seen many times. This chain connects TRBV11-2 to TRBJ2-5, with TRBD1 as a possible D gene (6 bases). V was pared by 5 bases and J by 7 bases, with 26 bases between. CDR1 SGHAT and CDR2 FQNNGV come from the germline V gene. The CDR3 contains 17 residues. CDR3 bases: TGTGCCAGCAGCCCTAGGGACACGGGAAATCTGAGGGGGACCCAGTACTTC. Translating it yields CASSPRDTGNLRGTQYF. Together with reference TRBV11-2 and TRBJ2-5, the CDR3 gives the full variable domain: EAGVAQSPRYKIIEKRQSVAFWCNPISGHATLYWYQQILGQGPKLLIQFQNNGVVDDSQLPKDRFSAERLKGVDSTLKIQPAKLEDSAVYLCASSPRDTGNLRGTQYFGPGTRLLVL.

With regard to this clone: The conserved closing phenylalanine or tryptophan is absent in this CDR3, likely reflecting a read error. This chain uses TRBV12-5 with TRBJ1-5; 7 bases fit TRBD1. The V and J ends lost 6 bases and 10 bases, in that order; junction bases with no gene match: 9. CDR3 length: 13 amino acids. Germline V gene sequence: CDR1 LGHNT, CDR2 FRNRAP. The CDR3: CASGQGILHPQHY. The CDR3 nucleotides read TGTGCTAGTGGACAGGGGATTCTTCACCCCCAGCATTAT.

The DNA of the CDR3 is TGTGCCAGCAGCTCCGAGGGCGGGGACAATGTCCAGTTCTTC. Translation gives CASSSEGGDNVQFF. V usage is TRBV9 and J usage is TRBJ2-1; the D call may be TRBD1 or TRBD2 (6 bases each). Between the trimmed V and J ends, which lost 4 bases and 13 bases, there was a span of 21 bases. The CDR3 runs 14 residues. Per the germline V gene, CDR1 is SGDLS and CDR2 is YYNGEE. Filled out from reference TRBV9 and TRBJ2-1, the complete variable domain reads DSGVTQTPKHLITATGQRVTLRCSPRSGDLSVYWYQQSLDQGLQFLIQYYNGEERAKGNILERFSAQQFPDLHSELNLSSLELGDSALYFCASSSEGGDNVQFFGPGTRLTVL.

This clone appeared many times. The V and J genes are TRBV12-3 or TRBV12-4 and TRBJ2-3, with 7 bases fitting TRBD2. The trim removed 0 bases at V and 3 bases at J, leaving 9 bases unmatched. The CDR3 sequence is 17 residues long. The CDR3 is CASSLALGGGGTDTQYF. The CDR3 DNA is TGTGCCAGCAGTTTAGCGCTGGGGGGGGGGGGTACAGATACGCAGTATTTT.

This clone was detected many times. The V gene is TRBV4-1, the J gene TRBJ1-1, with 9 bases aligning to TRBD1. The V and J ends lost 3 bases and 8 bases, in that order; junction bases with no gene match: 7. The germline CDR1 and CDR2 sequences are MGHRA and YSYEKL. The CDR3 runs to 14 residues. CDR3 region: CASSHVGDRDEAFF. The DNA of the CDR3 is TGCGCCAGCAGCCATGTGGGGGACAGGGACGAAGCTTTCTTT.

This clone appeared many times. V and J are TRBV7-9 and TRBJ2-7; 8 bases align to TRBD1. V was pared by 5 bases and J by 3 bases, with 9 bases of the junction left unmatched. This CDR3 contains 15 residues. The germline CDR1 and CDR2 sequences are SEHNR and FQNEAQ (reference sequence). DNA of the CDR3: TGTGCCAGCAGCGCCGACAGGGGTGTCTTCTACGAGCAGTACTTC. Encoded protein: CASSADRGVFYEQYF.

This clone has at least ten counts. The CDR3 DNA is TGTGCCAGCAGCTTAGCGCTGGGACTAGCGGGAGTCGAGACAGATACGCAGTATTTT. Protein: CASSLALGLAGVETDTQYF. The chain combines TRBV7-2 with TRBJ2-3; 14 positions agree with TRBD2. Germline V CDR1 and CDR2: SGHTA, FQGNSA. This CDR3 is built from 19 residues. Trimming at V came to 0 bases and at J to 3 bases, leaving 8 bases not matched to a gene.

The rearrangement uses TRBV6-1 and TRBJ2-7, with TRBD2 as a possible D gene (5 bases). The CDR3 length is 13 residues. Germline values: CDR1 MNHNS, CDR2 SASEGT. The V end lost 6 bases, the J end lost 2 bases, and 11 bases lay between the germline ends. CDR3 region: CASSPEGTYEQYF. In DNA form, the CDR3 reads TGTGCCAGCAGCCCTGAGGGAACCTACGAGCAGTACTTC.

This clone was detected many times. This CDR3 reads CASCQLAGGSNEQFF. CDR3 DNA: TGTGCCAGCTGCCAACTAGCGGGAGGCAGCAATGAGCAGTTCTTC. The rearrangement links TRBV27 to TRBJ2-1, with TRBD2 matching 12 bases. V was pared by 8 bases and J by 6 bases, with 8 bases of the junction left unmatched. Germline CDR1 and CDR2: MNHEY and SMNVEV (reference sequence). The CDR3 runs 15 residues.

As concerns this clone: The germline gene is not matched at one end of the junction; a read error may be the cause. The chain uses TRBV11-2 and TRBJ1-1; 7 bases map to TRBD1. CDR1 and CDR2 from the germline V gene are SGHAT and FQNNGV. CDR3 length: 12 residues. The CDR3 spells CASIFRQGEAVF. CDR3 in DNA: TGTGCCAGCATCTTTAGACAGGGCGAAGCTGTCTTT.

This clone was seen more than once but under ten times. The chain couples TRBV7-2 to TRBJ2-7; a weak D match, TRBD1 (5 bases). Trimming pared 0 bases from V and 2 bases from J, leaving 8 bases between. Germline CDR1 SGHTA, CDR2 FQGNSA. The CDR3 extends over 14 amino acids. The CDR3 DNA reads TGTGCCAGCAGCTTAGCAGGGGTCCCCTACGAGCAGTACTTC. Translated, it gives CASSLAGVPYEQYF.

This sequence joins TRBV7-2 and TRBJ2-5; no clear D gene. This CDR3 is 13 amino acids long. Trimming took off 5 bases at V and 5 bases at J, with 12 bases between the two ends. Germline CDR1 is SGHTA and CDR2 is FQGNSA. The CDR3 reads CASSRGKVETQYF. As DNA, the CDR3 is TGTGCCAGCAGCCGTGGGAAGGTCGAGACCCAGTACTTC. The variable domain in full, completed from reference TRBV7-2 and TRBJ2-5, reads GAGVSQSPSNKVTEKGKDVELRCDPISGHTALYWYRQSLGQGLEFLIYFQGNSAPDKSGLPSDRFSAERTGGSVSTLTIQRTQQEDSAVYLCASSRGKVETQYFGPGTRLLVL.

The V call is TRBV25-1, the J call TRBJ1-1, with D tentatively TRBD1 (6 bases). Trimming took 5 bases from V and 6 from J, leaving 19 bases between them. The CDR3 covers 15 residues. The germline CDR1 and CDR2 sequences are MGHDK and SYGVNS. The CDR3 is CASSFLWGRGPEAFF. The CDR3 nucleotides read TGTGCCAGCAGTTTCCTCTGGGGCAGGGGTCCTGAAGCTTTCTTT.

This clone appeared a few times. The chain has TRBV6-1 and TRBJ2-3; 9 positions agree with TRBD2. The CDR3 covers 15 residues. CDR1 is MNHNS and CDR2 is SASEGT in the germline V gene. V was clipped by 4 bases and J by 2 bases; unmatched bases: 4. In nucleotides, the CDR3 is TGTGCCAGCAGTGCGCTAGCGGGGACCACAGATACGCAGTATTTT. This translates into CASSALAGTTDTQYF.

The chain is built from TRBV15 and TRBJ1-6; D is unclear. CDR3 size: 15 residues. V gave up 0 bases and J gave up 4 bases, with 7 bases separating them. Germline V gene lookup returns CDR1 LNHNV and CDR2 YYDKDF (reference sequence). DNA of the CDR3: TGTGCCACCAGCAGAGATCTCACTTATAATTCACCCCTCCACTTT. Translating gives CATSRDLTYNSPLHF.

This clone occurred once. CDR3 DNA sequence: TGTGCCAGCAGCTTAGGGGCGGGAGGTCAGCCCCAGCATTTT. It is translated as CASSLGAGGQPQHF. The chain couples TRBV7-2 to TRBJ1-5, with no clear D. Per the germline V gene, CDR1 is SGHTA and CDR2 is FQGNSA. This CDR3 contains 14 residues. Trimming cost V 1 base and J 6 bases, with 10 bases left between them. The whole variable domain, filled in from reference TRBV7-2 and TRBJ1-5, reads GAGVSQSPSNKVTEKGKDVELRCDPISGHTALYWYRQSLGQGLEFLIYFQGNSAPDKSGLPSDRFSAERTGGSVSTLTIQRTQQEDSAVYLCASSLGAGGQPQHFGDGTRLSIL.

This clone came up many times. The chain is built from TRBV3-1 and TRBJ1-2; 10 bases map to TRBD1. Germline CDR1 reads LGHDT; CDR2 reads YNNKEL (reference sequence). The CDR3 is 13 residues long. Trimming took 1 base from V and 13 from J; bases not matched to a gene: 6. The CDR3 coding sequence is TGTGCCAGCAGCCAAGGACCGGGACAGGGGTTCACCTTC. Translating gives CASSQGPGQGFTF.

This clone was observed at least ten times. This chain uses TRBV2 with TRBJ2-7, with D possibly matching TRBD2 (6 bases). V lost 4 bases and J lost 3, with 22 bases in between. The CDR3 totals 17 residues. Germline-derived CDR1 and CDR2 are SNHLY and FYNNEI. This chain's CDR3 is CASSGGTAGSHFYEQYF. The CDR3 bases are TGTGCCAGCAGTGGTGGTACGGCGGGATCCCACTTCTACGAGCAGTACTTC.